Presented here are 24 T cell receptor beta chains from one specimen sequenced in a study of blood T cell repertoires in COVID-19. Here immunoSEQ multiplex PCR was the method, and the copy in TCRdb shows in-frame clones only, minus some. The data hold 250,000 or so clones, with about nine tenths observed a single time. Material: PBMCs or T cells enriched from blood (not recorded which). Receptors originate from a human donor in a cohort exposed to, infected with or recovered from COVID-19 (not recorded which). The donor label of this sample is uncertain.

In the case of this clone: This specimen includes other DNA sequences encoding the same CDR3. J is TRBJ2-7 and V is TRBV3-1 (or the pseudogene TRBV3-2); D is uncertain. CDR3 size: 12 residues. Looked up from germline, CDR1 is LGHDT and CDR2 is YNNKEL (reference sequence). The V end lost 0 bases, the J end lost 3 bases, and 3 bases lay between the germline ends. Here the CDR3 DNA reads TGTGCCAGCAGCCAAGATCTCTACGAGCAGTACTTC. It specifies CASSQDLYEQYF.

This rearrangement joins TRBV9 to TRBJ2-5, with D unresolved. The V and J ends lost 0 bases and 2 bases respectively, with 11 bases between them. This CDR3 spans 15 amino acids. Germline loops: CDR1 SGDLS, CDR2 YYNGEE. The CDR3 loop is CASSVGAGAQETQYF. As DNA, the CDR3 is TGTGCCAGCAGCGTAGGGGCAGGCGCACAAGAGACCCAGTACTTC.

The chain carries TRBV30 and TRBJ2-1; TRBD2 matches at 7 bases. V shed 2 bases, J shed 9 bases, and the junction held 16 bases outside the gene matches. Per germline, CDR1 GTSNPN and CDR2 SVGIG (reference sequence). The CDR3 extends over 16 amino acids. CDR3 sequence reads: CAWSPPEGGGIGEQFF. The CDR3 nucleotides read TGTGCCTGGAGTCCGCCTGAGGGCGGGGGTATCGGTGAGCAGTTCTTC.

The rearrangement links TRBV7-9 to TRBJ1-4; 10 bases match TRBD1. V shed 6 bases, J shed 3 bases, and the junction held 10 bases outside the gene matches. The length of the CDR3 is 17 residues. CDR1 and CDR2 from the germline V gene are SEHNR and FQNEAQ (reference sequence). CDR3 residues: CASRSRQGATANEKLFF. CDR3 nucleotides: TGTGCCAGCAGATCCCGACAGGGGGCTACGGCTAATGAAAAACTGTTTTTT.

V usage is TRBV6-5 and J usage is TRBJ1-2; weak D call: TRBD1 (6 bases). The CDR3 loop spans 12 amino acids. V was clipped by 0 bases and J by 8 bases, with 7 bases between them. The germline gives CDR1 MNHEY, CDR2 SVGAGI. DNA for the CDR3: TGTGCCAGCAGTTACTCAGGGGGAGGCTACACCTTC. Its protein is CASSYSGGGYTF.

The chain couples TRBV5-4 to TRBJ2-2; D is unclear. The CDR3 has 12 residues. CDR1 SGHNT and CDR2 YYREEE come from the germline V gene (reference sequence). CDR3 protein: CAHGWNTGELFF. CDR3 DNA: TGTGCTCACGGGTGGAACACCGGGGAGCTGTTTTTT. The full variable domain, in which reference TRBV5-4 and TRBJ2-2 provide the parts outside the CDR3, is ETGVTQSPTHLIKTRGQQVTLRCSSQSGHNTVSWYQQALGQGPQFIFQYYREEENGRGNFPPRFSGLQFPNYSSELNVNALELDDSALYLCAHGWNTGELFFGEGSRLTVL.

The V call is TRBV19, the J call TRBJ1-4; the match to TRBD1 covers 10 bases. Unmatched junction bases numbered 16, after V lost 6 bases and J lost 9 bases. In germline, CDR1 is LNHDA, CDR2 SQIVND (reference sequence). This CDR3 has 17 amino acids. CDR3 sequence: CASSRTHRTGGNKKLFF. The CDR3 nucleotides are TGTGCCAGTAGCCGGACCCATCGGACAGGGGGAAATAAAAAACTGTTTTTT.

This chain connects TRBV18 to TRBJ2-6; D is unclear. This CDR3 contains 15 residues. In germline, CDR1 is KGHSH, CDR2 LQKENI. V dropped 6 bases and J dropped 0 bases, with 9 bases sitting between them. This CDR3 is CASSHGDSGANVLTF. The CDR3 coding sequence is TGTGCCAGCTCGCACGGAGACTCTGGGGCCAACGTCCTGACTTTC.

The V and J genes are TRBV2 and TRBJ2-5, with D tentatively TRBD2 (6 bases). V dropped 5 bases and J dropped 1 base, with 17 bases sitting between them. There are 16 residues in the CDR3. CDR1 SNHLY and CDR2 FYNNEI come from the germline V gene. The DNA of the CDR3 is TGTGCCAGCAGTCAGGAGGGGCTAGCGATCCAAGAGACCCAGTACTTC. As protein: CASSQEGLAIQETQYF. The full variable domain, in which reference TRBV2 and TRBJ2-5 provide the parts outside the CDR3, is EPEVTQTPSHQVTQMGQEVILRCVPISNHLYFYWYRQILGQKVEFLVSFYNNEISEKSEIFDDQFSVERPDGSNFTLKIRSTKLEDSAMYFCASSQEGLAIQETQYFGPGTRLLVL.

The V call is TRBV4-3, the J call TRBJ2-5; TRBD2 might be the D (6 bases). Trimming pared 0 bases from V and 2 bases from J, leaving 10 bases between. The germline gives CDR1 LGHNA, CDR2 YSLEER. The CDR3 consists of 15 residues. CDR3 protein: CASSQDTLAQETQYF. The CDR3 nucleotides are TGCGCCAGCAGCCAAGATACACTAGCACAAGAGACCCAGTACTTC.

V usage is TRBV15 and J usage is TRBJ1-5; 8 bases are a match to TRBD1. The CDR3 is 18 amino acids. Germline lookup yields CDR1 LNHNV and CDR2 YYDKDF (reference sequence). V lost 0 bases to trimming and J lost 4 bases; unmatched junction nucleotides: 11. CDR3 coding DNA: TGTGCCACCAGCAGAGATCACAGGGGGGAGGACAATAATCAGCCCCAGCATTTT. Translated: CATSRDHRGEDNNQPQHF.

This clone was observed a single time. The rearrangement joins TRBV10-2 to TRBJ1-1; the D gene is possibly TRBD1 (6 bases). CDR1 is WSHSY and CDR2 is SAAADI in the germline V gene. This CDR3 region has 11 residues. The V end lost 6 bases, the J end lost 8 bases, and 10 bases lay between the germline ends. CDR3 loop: CASRRQEEAFF. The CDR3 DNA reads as TGCGCCAGCAGAAGACAGGAAGAAGCTTTCTTT.

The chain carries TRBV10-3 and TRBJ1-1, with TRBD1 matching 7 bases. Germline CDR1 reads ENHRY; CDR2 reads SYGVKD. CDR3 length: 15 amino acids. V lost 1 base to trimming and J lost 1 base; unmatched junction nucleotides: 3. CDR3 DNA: TGTGCCATCAGTGAGTTCCGGGACAGGAACACTGAAGCTTTCTTT. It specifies CAISEFRDRNTEAFF.

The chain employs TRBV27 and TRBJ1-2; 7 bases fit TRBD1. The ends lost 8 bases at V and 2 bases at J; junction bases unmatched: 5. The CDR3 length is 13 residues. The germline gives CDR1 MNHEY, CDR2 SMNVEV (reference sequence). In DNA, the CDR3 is TGTGCCAGCTCGGGACAGCCCAACTATGGCTACACCTTC. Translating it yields CASSGQPNYGYTF.

The CDR3 protein is CAWRSLGAQETQYF. The CDR3 DNA reads TGTGCCTGGAGATCGTTAGGGGCCCAAGAGACCCAGTACTTC. The rearrangement joins TRBV30 to TRBJ2-5; possible D gene TRBD1, 5 bases. Germline assignment: CDR1 GTSNPN and CDR2 SVGIG (reference sequence). Trimming shortened V by 3 bases and J by 1 base, and 12 bases separated the two germline ends. The CDR3 spans 14 residues.

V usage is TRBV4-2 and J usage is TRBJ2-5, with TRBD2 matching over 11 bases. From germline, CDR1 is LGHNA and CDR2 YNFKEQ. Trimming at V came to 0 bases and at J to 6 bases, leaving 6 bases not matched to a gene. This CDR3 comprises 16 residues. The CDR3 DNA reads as TGTGCCAGCAGCCAAGAACTAGCGGGGGCCACACAGACCCAGTACTTC. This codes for CASSQELAGATQTQYF.

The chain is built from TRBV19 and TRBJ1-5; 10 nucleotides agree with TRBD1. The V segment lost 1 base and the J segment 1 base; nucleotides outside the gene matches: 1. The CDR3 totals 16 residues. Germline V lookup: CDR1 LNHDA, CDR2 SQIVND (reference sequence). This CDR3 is CASSIGTGGSNQPQHF. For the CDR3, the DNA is TGTGCCAGTAGTATAGGGACAGGGGGAAGCAATCAGCCCCAGCATTTT. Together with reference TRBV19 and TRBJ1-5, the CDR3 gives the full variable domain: DGGITQSPKYLFRKEGQNVTLSCEQNLNHDAMYWYRQDPGQGLRLIYYSQIVNDFQKGDIAEGYSVSREKKESFPLTVTSAQKNPTAFYLCASSIGTGGSNQPQHFGDGTRLSIL.

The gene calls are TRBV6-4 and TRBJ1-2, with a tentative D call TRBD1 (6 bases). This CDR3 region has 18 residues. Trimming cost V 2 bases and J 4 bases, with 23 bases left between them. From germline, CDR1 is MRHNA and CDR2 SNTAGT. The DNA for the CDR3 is TGTGCCAGCAGTGACCAGTGCCGGGGCGGGGGCTCCTTCTATGGCTACACCTTC. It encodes CASSDQCRGGGSFYGYTF.

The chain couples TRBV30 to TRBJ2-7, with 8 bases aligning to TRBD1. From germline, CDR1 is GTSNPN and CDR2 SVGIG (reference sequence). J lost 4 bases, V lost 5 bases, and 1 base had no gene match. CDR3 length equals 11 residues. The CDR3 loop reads CAWRTGYEQYF. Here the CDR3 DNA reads TGTGCCTGGCGGACAGGGTACGAGCAGTACTTC.

The CDR3 DNA is TGTGCCTGGAGTGTACCCCACAGGGGTAACTATGGCTACACCTTC. This encodes CAWSVPHRGNYGYTF. V and J are TRBV30 and TRBJ1-2; 7 positions agree with TRBD1. The trim removed 0 bases at V and 1 base at J, leaving 5 bases unmatched. Germline loops: CDR1 GTSNPN, CDR2 SVGIG (reference sequence). This CDR3 contains 15 residues.

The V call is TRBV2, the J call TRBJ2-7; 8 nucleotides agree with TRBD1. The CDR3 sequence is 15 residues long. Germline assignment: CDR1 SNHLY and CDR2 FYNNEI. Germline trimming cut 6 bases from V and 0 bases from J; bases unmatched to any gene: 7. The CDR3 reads CASRRGTGLSYEQYF. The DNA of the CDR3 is TGTGCCAGCAGGAGAGGGACAGGCCTCTCCTACGAGCAGTACTTC.

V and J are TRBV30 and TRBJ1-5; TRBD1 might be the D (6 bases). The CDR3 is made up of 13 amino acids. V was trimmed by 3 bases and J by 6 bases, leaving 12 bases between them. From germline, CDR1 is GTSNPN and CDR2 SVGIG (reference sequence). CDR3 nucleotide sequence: TGTGCCTGGAGCAGGGGCAAGGGTCAGCCCCAGCATTTT. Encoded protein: CAWSRGKGQPQHF.

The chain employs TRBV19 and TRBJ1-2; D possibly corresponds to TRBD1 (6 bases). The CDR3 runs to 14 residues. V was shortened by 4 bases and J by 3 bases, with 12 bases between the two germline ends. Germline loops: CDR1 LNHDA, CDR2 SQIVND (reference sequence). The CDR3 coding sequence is TGTGCCAGTAGTACCAGGGGATTCGACTATGGCTACACCTTC. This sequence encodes CASSTRGFDYGYTF. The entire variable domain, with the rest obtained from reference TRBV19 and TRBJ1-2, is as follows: DGGITQSPKYLFRKEGQNVTLSCEQNLNHDAMYWYRQDPGQGLRLIYYSQIVNDFQKGDIAEGYSVSREKKESFPLTVTSAQKNPTAFYLCASSTRGFDYGYTFGSGTRLTVV.

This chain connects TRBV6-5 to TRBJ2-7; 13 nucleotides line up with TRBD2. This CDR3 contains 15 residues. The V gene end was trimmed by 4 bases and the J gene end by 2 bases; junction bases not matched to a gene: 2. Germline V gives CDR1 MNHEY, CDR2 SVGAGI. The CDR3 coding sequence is TGTGCCAGCAGTTTACTAGCGGGGGGGACCTACGAGCAGTACTTC. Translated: CASSLLAGGTYEQYF.